Listed below are T cell receptor beta chains from one sample, sequenced in a study of monozygotic twins with inflammatory bowel disease. With the 5' RACE reads reprocessed, TCRdb shows one record per CDR3 protein and no DNA. This sample's table reports roughly 320,000 distinct CDR3 sequences. The specimen was blood. Receptors originate from a human donor with ulcerative colitis or Crohn's disease, or a healthy co-twin of an affected twin (not recorded which). CDR3s include the opening cysteine and the closing phenylalanine or tryptophan.

j_gene | v_gene | len | CDR3aa
TRBJ2-1 | TRBV7-2 | 15 | CASSLLLADPPRQFF
TRBJ1-5 | TRBV19 | 15 | CASSIQGQGYQPQHF
TRBJ2-5 | TRBV6-6 | 13 | CASTRGRKETQYF
TRBJ1-2 | TRBV3-1 | 14 | CASSQGPRSNGYTF
TRBJ1-6 | TRBV10-3 | 14 | CAISLGQGNSPLHF
TRBJ2-2 | TRBV7-6 | 16 | CASSLGSVGNTGELFF
TRBJ2-5 | TRBV7-2 | 14 | CASSFRQGSETQYF
TRBJ2-5 | TRBV5-1 | 14 | CASRFQAGAETQYF
TRBJ2-7 | TRBV12-3/TRBV12-4 | 12 | CASREPGYEQYF
TRBJ2-5 | TRBV15 | 14 | CATSNRRTQETQYF
TRBJ2-6 | TRBV6-1 | 15 | CASRLRHSGANVLTF
TRBJ1-6 | TRBV4-3 | 13 | CASSQTSNSPLHF
TRBJ2-1 | TRBV20-1 | 16 | CSAQGLAGVLYNEQFF
TRBJ2-3 | TRBV5-5 | 18 | CASSLTMPGQRLGDTQYF
TRBJ2-1 | TRBV7-8 | 14 | CASSPPPTGVPAVF
TRBJ1-2 | TRBV20-1 | 13 | CSATPGTGYGYTF
TRBJ2-2 | TRBV11-3 | 17 | CASSNRDRGLFAGELFF
TRBJ2-5 | TRBV7-2 | 15 | CASSLPTGVQETQYF
TRBJ2-3 | TRBV18 | 14 | CASSPLASTDTQYF
TRBJ2-7 | TRBV12-3/TRBV12-4 | 13 | CASRMEGFYEQYF
TRBJ2-7 | TRBV5-6 | 15 | CASSEAPTNSYEQYF
TRBJ2-3 | TRBV12-3/TRBV12-4 | 15 | CASSLVVAYTDTQYF
TRBJ1-4 | TRBV21-1 | 15 | CASSKKGLGKEKLFF
TRBJ2-2 | TRBV29-1 | 17 | CSVLWRGGQRYTGELFF
TRBJ2-5 | TRBV24-1 | 15 | CATSDRGQMQETQYF
TRBJ2-1 | TRBV16 | 14 | CASSPTPRGVGQFF
TRBJ2-6 | TRBV7-9 | 16 | CASSLAKASGANVLTF
TRBJ1-2 | TRBV27 | 17 | CASSSDLSRGPAYGYTF
TRBJ1-6 | TRBV3-1 | 19 | CASSQGRTEPITYNSPLHF
TRBJ2-1 | TRBV13 | 21 | CASSTKDRGLERGGYYNEQFF
TRBJ2-7 | TRBV24-1 | 11 | CATSDSGEQYF
TRBJ1-1 | TRBV12-3/TRBV12-4 | 12 | CASRTVEAEAFF
TRBJ2-1 | TRBV19 | 16 | CASSGGISSGNNEQFF
TRBJ1-5 | TRBV5-1 | 15 | CASSFYGGSNQPQHF
TRBJ2-7 | TRBV6-2/TRBV6-3 | 18 | CASRTPPRPGGPTYEQYF
TRBJ1-2 | TRBV24-1 | 13 | CATSDFRQSGYTF
TRBJ2-2 | TRBV3-1 | 16 | CASTPTGDRVTGELFF
TRBJ2-3 | TRBV5-1 | 15 | CASSLGVTSTDTQYF
TRBJ1-1 | TRBV19 | 14 | CASSKTGSNTEAFF
TRBJ2-7 | TRBV12-3/TRBV12-4 | 14 | CASSRDTSSYEQYF
TRBJ2-7 | TRBV5-1 | 15 | CASSPTGRKKYEQYF
TRBJ2-5 | TRBV20-1 | 14 | CSARPLAVQETQYF
TRBJ1-2 | TRBV12-3/TRBV12-4 | 12 | CASWTPPYGYTF
TRBJ2-5 | TRBV6-2/TRBV6-3 | 14 | CASNRDRYQETQYF
TRBJ2-7 | TRBV5-6 | 15 | CASSAAGTGIYEQYF
TRBJ2-3 | TRBV4-3 | 11 | CASRSTDTQYF
TRBJ1-5 | TRBV24-1 | 14 | CATSGTGENQPQHF
TRBJ2-1 | TRBV10-2 | 16 | CASERSRTSGNNEQFF
TRBJ2-2 | TRBV19 | 14 | CASIADRGAGELFF
TRBJ2-5 | TRBV5-1 | 16 | CASSLVLLENLETQYF
TRBJ2-1 | TRBV21-1 | 17 | CASSDRTSGGHMNEQFF
TRBJ1-2 | TRBV6-5 | 15 | CASSYGTADNYGYTF
TRBJ2-1 | TRBV14 | 16 | CASSHPGLAGLNEQFF
TRBJ2-7 | TRBV28 | 11 | CASSGTVEQYF
TRBJ2-7 | TRBV28 | 12 | CASNLGLYEQYF
TRBJ1-1 | TRBV5-1 | 15 | CASSLFVDRSTEAFF
TRBJ1-5 | TRBV5-1 | 15 | CASSSMGDSNQPQHF
TRBJ2-6 | TRBV2 | 16 | CASSLRGARGANVLTF
TRBJ1-5 | TRBV12-3/TRBV12-4 | 19 | CASSRRTGTTLYSNQPQHF
TRBJ1-1 | TRBV28 | 16 | CASTLDPGRGIPEAFF